The clone carrying this TCR beta chain was picked up a small number of times. Its antigen is unknown. The sample originates from a study of vaccination and CD4 T cells after COVID-19. Cultured CD4+ T-cell DNA underwent Oncomine TCR Beta short-read sequencing. TCRdb reprocessed the PCR reads with MiXCR, giving one entry per CDR3 protein. The repertoire has approximately 4,600 distinct CDR3 sequences, about 40% of them found once; the top ten carry 41%. Treatment given: roughly 10-day PBMC culture with coronavirus spike peptide pools or control peptides (ViraFEST assay). The sequencing input was CD4+ T cells from blood, cultured in vitro. The origin of this receptor is a human donor who had recovered from COVID-19.

CDR3 loop: CSALGDTYNEQFF. The CDR3 DNA reads as TGCAGCGCCTTGGGGGACACGTACAATGAGCAGTTCTTC. The rearrangement uses TRBV29-1 and TRBJ2-1; tentative D call: TRBD1 (6 bases). V lost 7 bases, J lost 4 bases, and 14 bases lay in between. Germline CDR1 and CDR2: SQVTM and ANQGSEA. The CDR3 is 13 residues long.